Listed here are 16 T cell receptor beta chains from one sample, sequenced in a study of CD8 T cells in Susac syndrome. Reverse transcription of roughly 0.5 to 1 ug RNA was carried out with random hexamers. In TCRdb, the immunoSEQ multiplex PCR reads were re-called with MiXCR into one record per CDR3 protein. The sample holds around 200,000 distinct CDR3 sequences, 85% to 95% seen once. Sequencing was carried out using CD4+ T cells from PBMCs. These receptor sequences come from a human donor in good health.

The chain recombines TRBV20-1 with TRBJ2-5, with D perhaps being TRBD1 or TRBD2 (6 bases each). V was pared by 4 bases and J by 6 bases, with 18 bases between. This CDR3 is built from 14 residues. The germline V gene has CDR1 DFQATT and CDR2 SNEGSKA (reference sequence). CDR3 residues: CSAKRSGGGKTQYF. CDR3 DNA: TGCAGTGCTAAGAGGTCCGGGGGCGGAAAGACCCAGTACTTC.

The chain couples TRBV21-1 to TRBJ1-5; whether TRBD1, the table's D call, matches the DNA was not checked. TRBV21-1 is recorded as a pseudogene. This CDR3 spans 15 amino acids. The CDR3 protein is CASSMVGGRNQPQHF. The CDR3 bases are TGTGCCAGCAGCATGGTCGGGGGAAGAAATCAGCCCCAGCATTTT.

The J gene is TRBJ2-1, the V gene TRBV24-1; tentatively, D is TRBD2 (5 bases). Germline CDR1 KGHDR, CDR2 SFDVKD. The CDR3 has 12 amino acids. The ends were cut back, 12 bases at V and 8 bases at J, with 16 bases in the middle. DNA for the CDR3: TGTGCCCGTTTGGGGAGTACGGATGAGCAGTTCTTC. This gives the protein CARLGSTDEQFF.

The genes are TRBV9 and TRBJ2-7; 7 nucleotides align to TRBD1. In germline, CDR1 is SGDLS, CDR2 YYNGEE. Unmatched junction bases numbered 5, after V lost 3 bases and J lost 2 bases. There are 14 residues in the CDR3. CDR3 protein: CASSAGGQTYEQYF. Written as DNA, the CDR3 is TGTGCCAGCAGCGCTGGGGGACAGACCTACGAGCAGTACTTC.

The V call is TRBV7-2, the J call TRBJ1-1; D is unresolved. The V gene lost 3 bases and the J gene lost 1 base, with 6 bases spanning the gap. The CDR3 is made up of 13 amino acids. Germline lookup yields CDR1 SGHTA and CDR2 FQGNSA. CDR3 nucleotides: TGTGCCAGCAGCTTTGGCCCGAACACTGAAGCTTTCTTT. Its protein is CASSFGPNTEAFF.

This clonotype was counted a few times. The chain has TRBV9 and TRBJ1-5, with 10 positions matching TRBD1. After removal of 4 bases from V and 7 bases from J, the junction contained 5 bases not matched to a gene. Germline V gene lookup returns CDR1 SGDLS and CDR2 YYNGEE. The CDR3 consists of 14 residues. The CDR3 sequence is CASSQTGGGQPQHF. CDR3 coding DNA: TGTGCCAGCAGCCAGACAGGGGGCGGGCAGCCCCAGCATTTT.

CDR3 region: CSARQGRNTEAFF. Written as DNA, the CDR3 is TGCAGTGCTAGACAGGGGCGGAACACTGAAGCTTTCTTT. The rearrangement links TRBV20-1 to TRBJ1-1; tentative D call: TRBD1 (6 bases). CDR1 is DFQATT, CDR2 SNEGSKA, per germline (reference sequence). Trimming removed 2 bases at V and 1 base at J, with 8 bases between. CDR3 length: 13 amino acids.

The genes are TRBV20-1 and TRBJ1-5, with 8 bases identical to TRBD1. Looked up from germline, CDR1 is DFQATT and CDR2 is SNEGSKA (reference sequence). The CDR3 totals 14 residues. Losses at the gene ends were 6 bases for V and 7 bases for J; bases not matched to a gene: 11. CDR3 bases: TGCAGTGCAACGTCCAGGGGGCGGGTACAGCCCCAGCATTTT. Its protein product is CSATSRGRVQPQHF.

The rearrangement uses TRBV20-1 and TRBJ1-2, with D tentatively TRBD1 (6 bases). Germline CDR1 DFQATT, CDR2 SNEGSKA (reference sequence). The CDR3 runs to 14 residues. The V end was cut by 3 bases, the J end by 2 bases, with 13 bases between. The CDR3 region has the DNA TGCAGTGCTAGGAGGACAGCGGCGAACTATGGCTACACCTTC. Its translation: CSARRTAANYGYTF.

The chain recombines TRBV6-5 with TRBJ2-3; D remains unclear. V was trimmed by 6 bases and J by 5 bases, leaving 12 bases between them. This CDR3 comprises 13 residues. Germline assignment: CDR1 MNHEY and CDR2 SVGAGI. CDR3 bases: TGTGCCAGCAGCCGGTTAAAGGGAGATACGCAGTATTTT. This encodes CASSRLKGDTQYF.

The gene calls are TRBV6-1 and TRBJ2-7; 8 bases fit TRBD1. CDR3 length: 16 residues. Germline loops: CDR1 MNHNS, CDR2 SASEGT. V lost 5 bases and J lost 7; bases outside the gene matches: 16. In DNA, the CDR3 is TGTGCCAGCAGTCCGGACAGGGCTCCAACTACTGATGAGCAGTACTTC. Its translation is CASSPDRAPTTDEQYF.

V is TRBV9 and J is TRBJ1-5; the D gene is possibly TRBD1 (5 bases). The ends were cut back, 0 bases at V and 4 bases at J, with 8 bases in the middle. The germline gives CDR1 SGDLS, CDR2 YYNGEE. The CDR3 spans 14 residues. The CDR3 DNA is TGTGCCAGCAGCGTAGAAGGGGCTAATCAGCCCCAGCATTTT. It translates to CASSVEGANQPQHF. Together with reference TRBV9 and TRBJ1-5, the CDR3 gives the full variable domain: DSGVTQTPKHLITATGQRVTLRCSPRSGDLSVYWYQQSLDQGLQFLIQYYNGEERAKGNILERFSAQQFPDLHSELNLSSLELGDSALYFCASSVEGANQPQHFGDGTRLSIL.

The genes are TRBV15 and TRBJ2-7; 9 nucleotides line up with TRBD2. The trim removed 1 base at V and 4 bases at J, leaving 8 bases unmatched. The CDR3 is 16 residues long. Per the germline V gene, CDR1 is LNHNV and CDR2 is YYDKDF (reference sequence). CDR3 nucleotides: TGTGCCACCAGCAGAGGCGGTAGCGGGAGTTTATACGAGCAGTACGTC. Encoded protein: CATSRGGSGSLYEQYV.

V is TRBV23-1 and J is TRBJ2-7; no clear D gene. TRBV23-1 is flagged as an ORF with uncertain function. V dropped 5 bases and J dropped 4 bases, with 15 bases sitting between them. This CDR3 region has 14 residues. The CDR3 nucleotides are TGCGCCAGCAGTAATCCCCGGTCCTGGTACGAGCAGTACGTC. Translating gives CASSNPRSWYEQYV.

The chain has TRBV6-5 and TRBJ1-2, with D possibly being TRBD1 (5 bases). V was cut by 4 bases and J by 5 bases, with 11 bases left in between. The CDR3 totals 13 residues. Germline V gene lookup returns CDR1 MNHEY and CDR2 SVGAGI. CDR3 coding DNA: TGTGCCAGCAGTTTGGGACGGCCTTATGGCTACACCTTC. Encoded protein: CASSLGRPYGYTF.

This chain connects TRBV12-3 or TRBV12-4 to TRBJ1-1, with D unclear. This CDR3 spans 13 amino acids. V shed 3 bases and J shed 4 bases, with 9 bases lying between them. The CDR3 here is CASSFGSTTEAFF. Written as DNA, the CDR3 is TGTGCCAGCAGTTTCGGAAGTACCACTGAAGCTTTCTTT.